This T cell receptor (beta chain) was sequenced during a study of Ad26.COV2.S vaccination and SARS-CoV-2 variants. Documented treatment: roughly 20 received Ad26.COV2.S at low or high dose, single or two shots; 5 received placebo; per-sample allocation not given. It was on day 63 after the first vaccine or placebo injection that samples were taken. Method: immunoSEQ multiplex PCR; TCRdb's copy keeps in-frame clones and lacks some. Of some 250,000 clones listed, around nine tenths were seen once; the top ten hold around 10%. The length of the CDR3 is 17 residues. The TCR sequence derives from a person between 18 and 65 years old who received the Ad26.COV2.S COVID-19 vaccine or a placebo. The sequencing used peripheral blood, collected in a trial of Ad26.COV2.S vaccine versus placebo. The genes are TRBV21-1 and TRBJ2-3; the table assigns TRBD2, which was not confirmed against the DNA. TRBV21-1 is a recognized pseudogene. The CDR3: CASSKGLVRESSDTQYF. CDR3 DNA: TGTGCCAGCAGCAAAGGGCTCGTGCGGGAGAGTTCGGATACGCAGTATTTT.